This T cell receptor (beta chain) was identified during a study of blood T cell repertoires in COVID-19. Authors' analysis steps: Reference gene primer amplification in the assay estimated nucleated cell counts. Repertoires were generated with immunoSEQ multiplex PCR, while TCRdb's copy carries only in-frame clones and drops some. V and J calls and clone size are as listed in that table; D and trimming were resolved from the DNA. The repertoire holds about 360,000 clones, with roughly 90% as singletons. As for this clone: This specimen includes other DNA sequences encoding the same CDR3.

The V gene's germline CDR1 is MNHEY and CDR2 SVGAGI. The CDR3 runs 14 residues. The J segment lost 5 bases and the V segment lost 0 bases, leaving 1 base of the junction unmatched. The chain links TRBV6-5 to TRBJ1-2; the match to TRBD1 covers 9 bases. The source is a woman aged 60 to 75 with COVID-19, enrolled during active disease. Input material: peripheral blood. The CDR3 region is CASSYSTGGYGYTF. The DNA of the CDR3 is TGTGCCAGCAGTTACTCGACAGGGGGGTATGGCTACACCTTC.